This TCR beta chain was captured by sequencing in a study of shared clonotypes between healthy human individuals. This clone was detected many times. The repertoire was sequenced with immunoSEQ multiplex PCR; TCRdb's copy has only in-frame clones and lacks some. Of nearly 500,000 clones listed, 70% to 80% are singletons. V dropped 3 bases and J dropped 6 bases, with 8 bases sitting between them. Germline V gives CDR1 LGHNA, CDR2 YSLEER. The CDR3 is 12 residues long. The chain employs TRBV4-3 and TRBJ1-2; tentative D call: TRBD1 (5 bases). Sequences were obtained from PBMCs. This sequence originates from a woman aged 40 to 50 in good health. Some clones in this sample may be carry-over from other donors' samples. CDR3 amino acids: CASSQRGDGYTF. The CDR3 DNA reads TGCGCCAGCAGCCAGAGAGGGGATGGCTACACCTTC.